This T cell receptor (beta chain) was documented in a study of glioma-infiltrating T cells. CDR3 size: 13 residues. Germline-derived CDR1 and CDR2 are SGHDT and YYEEEE. Trimming shortened V by 5 bases and J by 5 bases, and 13 bases separated the two germline ends. TCR alpha and beta CDR3 regions were amplified from RNA using iRepertoire nested multiplex PCR. In TCRdb, the multiplex PCR reads were re-called with MiXCR into one record per CDR3 protein. The sample consists of some 190,000 distinct CDR3 sequences, roughly a third of them appearing once. This clonotype has just a few counts. The sequencing sample was made of glioma tissue, nonneoplastic brain tissue, or PBMCs (not recorded which). This TCR was recovered from a human donor with low-grade glioma or glioblastoma, undergoing nonglioma brain surgery, or in good health (not recorded which). The V call is TRBV5-6, the J call TRBJ2-5; tentative D call: TRBD2 (6 bases). The CDR3 protein is CASRSGGAETQYF. The CDR3 DNA follows: TGTGCCAGCAGGTCAGGCGGGGCTGAGACCCAGTACTTC.